This T cell receptor (beta chain) is from a study of T cells in Graves' hyperthyroidism and ophthalmopathy. Sample collection date corresponds to first hyperthyroidism diagnosis, prior to any ophthalmopathy symptoms. TCR beta CDR3 regions were amplified from RNA transcripts. First-round RT-PCR targeting the TCR CDR3 was performed with the HTBI primer set. TCRdb re-derived calls from the multiplex PCR reads in MiXCR, one entry per CDR3 protein. The table shows nearly 600,000 distinct CDR3 sequences, with 11% to 15% occurring only once. This clonotype was recorded many times. The CDR3 is made up of 15 amino acids. Trimming took off 9 bases at V and 7 bases at J, with 24 bases between the two ends. Looked up from germline, CDR1 is LNHDA and CDR2 is SQIVND (reference sequence).

The sequencing sample was made of blood. This rearrangement joins TRBV19 to TRBJ1-2, with D perhaps TRBD1 (5 bases). This TCR came from a woman younger than 45 with Graves' hyperthyroidism that later progressed to Graves' ophthalmopathy. The CDR3 sequence is CASLPSGTLTIGYTF. The CDR3, as DNA: TGTGCCAGCCTTCCATCGGGGACTCTTACCATTGGCTACACCTTC. Full variable domain (rest looked up from reference TRBV19 and TRBJ1-2): DGGITQSPKYLFRKEGQNVTLSCEQNLNHDAMYWYRQDPGQGLRLIYYSQIVNDFQKGDIAEGYSVSREKKESFPLTVTSAQKNPTAFYLCASLPSGTLTIGYTFGSGTRLTVV.